One and the same sample provided the 4 T cell receptor beta chains below, sequenced in a study of post-analysis software for immune sequencing data. General study results and limits: Elevated frequency relative to controls characterized about 5 TRBV segments in patients, TRBV5-6, TRBV5-1 and TRBV20-1 among them.

These TCRs are of unknown antigen specificity. Presence of unique molecular identifiers characterized the TCR beta cDNA libraries. TCRdb reprocessed the PCR reads via MiXCR and lists one record per CDR3 protein. The data show approximately 690,000 distinct CDR3 sequences, roughly three fifths seen once. The sample was blood. The origin of the receptors is a girl aged 2-10 years with multiple sclerosis.

The CDR3 DNA reads TGCAGTGCTACTCAGACAGCTACAGACTATGGCTACACCTTC. Encoded protein: CSATQTATDYGYTF. The chain is built from TRBV20-1 and TRBJ1-2; D might be TRBD1 (5 bases). The CDR3 is made up of 14 amino acids. CDR1 DFQATT and CDR2 SNEGSKA come from the germline V gene (reference sequence). V dropped 4 bases and J dropped 3 bases, with 15 bases sitting between them.

The chain couples TRBV5-1 to TRBJ2-4, with a possible D match to TRBD1 (5 bases). The CDR3 length is 13 residues. Germline V CDR1 and CDR2: SGHRS, YFSETQ. V shed 0 bases and J shed 9 bases, with 10 bases lying between them. The CDR3 DNA follows: TGCGCCAGCAGCTTGGGCAGGGATGGCATTCAGTACTTC. Protein sequence: CASSLGRDGIQYF.

The chain joins TRBV12-3 or TRBV12-4 to TRBJ2-1, with 10 bases fitting TRBD2. J gave up 7 bases and V 3 bases, and 9 bases lay outside the gene matches. This CDR3 region has 16 residues. This chain's CDR3 is CASSFWAERGGNEQFF. CDR3 sequence (DNA): TGTGCCAGCAGTTTTTGGGCGGAGCGGGGGGGAAATGAGCAGTTCTTC.

This rearrangement joins TRBV29-1 to TRBJ2-1; TRBD2 matches at 11 bases. There are 14 residues in the CDR3. Germline V gene sequence: CDR1 SQVTM, CDR2 ANQGSEA. With V trimmed by 4 bases and J by 5 bases, 4 bases remained unmatched. CDR3 region: CSVGGTSGHNEQFF. The DNA for the CDR3 is TGCAGCGTTGGAGGGACTAGCGGCCACAATGAGCAGTTCTTC.